This entry lists 31 T cell receptor beta chains sequenced from one sample in a study of Ad26.COV2.S vaccination and SARS-CoV-2 variants. TCRdb's copy holds only in-frame clones and misses some; the assay was immunoSEQ multiplex PCR. The sample lists hundreds of thousands of clones; 83% were seen once. Treatment defined: some 20 received Ad26.COV2.S at low or high dose, single or two shots; roughly five received placebo; per-sample allocation not given. Sampling took place 63 days after the first vaccine or placebo injection. The specimen was peripheral blood, collected in a trial of Ad26.COV2.S vaccine versus placebo. The receptors here all came from a person between 18 and 59 years old who received the Ad26.COV2.S COVID-19 vaccine or a placebo.

The CDR3 nucleotides are TGTGCCAGCAGTGAAAGGAAGGAAGGCGGCTACACCTTC. This gives the protein CASSERKEGGYTF. The rearrangement links TRBV6-1 to TRBJ1-2; D not resolved. Per germline, CDR1 MNHNS and CDR2 SASEGT. The V gene lost 2 bases and the J gene lost 8 bases, with 12 bases spanning the gap. This CDR3 has 13 amino acids.

This clone was recorded once. The chain is built from TRBV19 and TRBJ1-2; maybe TRBD1 (6 bases). Trimming pared 3 bases from V and 8 bases from J, leaving 13 bases between. Looked up from germline, CDR1 is LNHDA and CDR2 is SQIVND (reference sequence). CDR3 length: 13 amino acids. This chain's CDR3 is CASSMGGLGGYTF. CDR3 nucleotide sequence: TGTGCCAGTAGTATGGGGGGGCTAGGAGGCTACACCTTC.

The chain employs TRBV18 and TRBJ2-4, with no clear D. This CDR3 comprises 16 residues. Per the germline V gene, CDR1 is KGHSH and CDR2 is LQKENI. V shed 4 bases and J shed 10 bases, with 23 bases lying between them. The CDR3 is CASSQGRPGGSVIQYF. CDR3 DNA sequence: TGTGCCAGCTCACAGGGTCGGCCAGGTGGTTCTGTTATTCAGTACTTC. Drawing the rest from reference TRBV18 and TRBJ2-4, the complete variable domain is NAGVMQNPRHLVRRRGQEARLRCSPMKGHSHVYWYRQLPEEGLKFMVYLQKENIIDESGMPKERFSAEFPKEGPSILRIQQVVRGDSAAYFCASSQGRPGGSVIQYFGAGTRLSVL.

V usage is TRBV12-3 or TRBV12-4 and J usage is TRBJ2-1; D uncertain. V was pared by 8 bases and J by 15 bases, with 14 bases between. The CDR3 spans 10 residues. The CDR3 DNA sequence: TGTGCCAGCGGAGCCGACTCTACGTTCTTC. It yields the protein CASGADSTFF.

This rearrangement joins TRBV6-1 to TRBJ2-1; 9 nucleotides align to TRBD2. This CDR3 has 15 residues. Germline CDR1 MNHNS, CDR2 SASEGT. The junction had 2 bases not matched to a gene; V was cut back by 1 base and J by 4 bases. CDR3 region: CASSEVAGVYNEQFF. CDR3 sequence (DNA): TGTGCCAGCAGTGAAGTAGCGGGAGTTTACAATGAGCAGTTCTTC.

This sequence joins TRBV29-1 and TRBJ1-2; D ambiguous. This CDR3 is 9 amino acids long. V lost 4 bases and J lost 7, with 4 bases in between. Germline V lookup: CDR1 SQVTM, CDR2 ANQGSEA. CDR3 nucleotides: TGCAGCGTTGGAAGTGGCTACACCTTC. Protein: CSVGSGYTF.

This chain connects TRBV5-1 to TRBJ2-7, with D maybe TRBD2 (5 bases). Germline values: CDR1 SGHRS, CDR2 YFSETQ. V lost 3 bases and J 5 bases, leaving 9 bases between the germline ends. CDR3 length: 12 amino acids. The CDR3 region has the DNA TGCGCCAGCAGCTCCTCCGGGGACGAGCAGTACTTC. It translates to CASSSSGDEQYF.

This clone was detected only once. Other DNA variants within this sample encode the same CDR3. The chain links TRBV6-1 to TRBJ2-7; no reliable D call. The CDR3 is made up of 12 amino acids. CDR1 and CDR2 from the germline V gene are MNHNS and SASEGT. V was shortened by 2 bases and J by 2 bases, with 4 bases between the two germline ends. CDR3: CASSERPYEQYF. The CDR3 region has the DNA TGTGCCAGCAGTGAAAGGCCCTACGAGCAGTACTTC.

CDR3 amino acids: CATSDPGTGSGNEQFF. CDR3 DNA sequence: TGTGCCACCAGTGATCCCGGGACAGGTAGCGGAAATGAGCAGTTCTTC. This chain connects TRBV24-1 to TRBJ2-1; 8 positions agree with TRBD1. Germline lookup yields CDR1 KGHDR and CDR2 SFDVKD. The CDR3 extends over 16 amino acids. The V and J ends lost 3 bases and 7 bases, in that order; junction bases with no gene match: 10.

The chain combines TRBV6-6 with TRBJ2-6; D is ambiguous. The germline V and J ends were trimmed by 7 bases and 0 bases, with 13 bases remaining between them. The germline V gene has CDR1 MNHNY and CDR2 SVGAGI (reference sequence). The CDR3 is made up of 16 amino acids. CDR3 sequence (DNA): TGTGCCAGCACCCCCGACCGGAGCTCTGGGGCCAACGTCCTGACTTTC. Amino acid sequence: CASTPDRSSGANVLTF.

The V call is TRBV3-1 (or the pseudogene TRBV3-2), the J call TRBJ2-2, with 10 bases identical to TRBD2. Germline CDR1 reads LGHDT; CDR2 reads YNNKEL (reference sequence). The CDR3 is made up of 16 amino acids. V shed 3 bases, J shed 5 bases, and the junction held 6 bases outside the gene matches. Here the CDR3 reads CASSQGGLALTGELFF. The DNA for the CDR3 is TGTGCCAGCAGCCAGGGGGGACTAGCGTTGACCGGGGAGCTGTTTTTT.

The CDR3: CASSLLGQGGSPLHF. CDR3 sequence (DNA): TGTGCCAGCAGTCTCTTGGGGCAGGGGGGTTCACCCCTCCACTTT. The rearrangement uses TRBV7-9 and TRBJ1-6; 7 nucleotides line up with TRBD1. The CDR3 length is 15 residues. Germline V gene lookup returns CDR1 SEHNR and CDR2 FQNEAQ (reference sequence). Trimming took 6 bases from V and 9 from J; bases not matched to a gene: 11.

This chain links TRBV27 with TRBJ1-2, with 7 nucleotides matching TRBD1. The trim removed 6 bases at V and 5 bases at J, leaving 12 bases unmatched. Germline lookup yields CDR1 MNHEY and CDR2 SMNVEV (reference sequence). This CDR3 contains 15 residues. CDR3: CASSSIAGTAYGYTF. The DNA of the CDR3 is TGTGCCAGCAGCTCCATAGCCGGGACAGCATATGGCTACACCTTC.

The rearrangement joins TRBV4-2 to TRBJ2-2; TRBD2 matches at 8 bases. Germline V gene sequence: CDR1 LGHNA, CDR2 YNFKEQ. V lost 2 bases, J lost 2 bases, and 7 bases stayed unmatched. The CDR3 has 17 residues. The CDR3 loop is CASSQRSSGRNTGELFF. In DNA, the CDR3 is TGTGCCAGCAGCCAACGCTCTAGCGGGCGTAACACCGGGGAGCTGTTTTTT.

The chain uses TRBV4-3 and TRBJ1-2; no firm D call. CDR1 and CDR2 from the germline V gene are LGHNA and YSLEER. The length of the CDR3 is 15 residues. The V end was cut by 4 bases, the J end by 8 bases, with 20 bases between. The CDR3: CASSPSGRSYEGYTF. The CDR3 DNA is TGCGCCAGCAGCCCATCCGGCAGATCCTATGAGGGCTACACCTTC.

The chain recombines TRBV4-1 with TRBJ2-7; weak D call: TRBD1 (6 bases). CDR1 is MGHRA, CDR2 YSYEKL, per germline. The length of the CDR3 is 16 residues. Trimming left V 2 bases short and J 0 bases short, with 14 bases between. CDR3 amino acids: CASSQTPSTGSYEQYF. Written as DNA, the CDR3 is TGCGCCAGCAGCCAAACTCCCTCGACAGGCTCCTACGAGCAGTACTTC.

The chain uses TRBV7-2 and TRBJ2-7; perhaps TRBD2 as D (6 bases). CDR3 length: 14 residues. The germline CDR1 and CDR2 sequences are SGHTA and FQGNSA. V was cut by 1 base and J by 6 bases, with 13 bases left in between. The chain's CDR3 is CASSLVSGRIEQYF. The CDR3 bases are TGTGCCAGCAGCTTAGTAAGTGGGAGGATCGAGCAGTACTTC.

A single count supports this clone. The CDR3 nucleotides are TGTGCCAGCAGTAGGGAGGGTTACTTGGGAAACACCATATATTTT. Amino acid sequence: CASSREGYLGNTIYF. The chain couples TRBV6-5 to TRBJ1-3; unclear D gene. Trimming removed 5 bases from V and 4 bases from J, with 15 bases in between. This CDR3 comprises 15 residues. From germline, CDR1 is MNHEY and CDR2 SVGAGI.

The chain employs TRBV2 and TRBJ2-3; D might be TRBD1 or TRBD2, each matching 5 bases. Trimming left V 7 bases short and J 7 bases short, with 18 bases between. The CDR3 length is 14 residues. Per germline, CDR1 SNHLY and CDR2 FYNNEI. The CDR3 protein is CASTGTQSLHTQYF. The CDR3 DNA reads TGTGCCAGCACCGGGACCCAAAGCTTACATACGCAGTATTTT.

The V gene is TRBV9, the J gene TRBJ2-7; tentative D call: TRBD2 (6 bases). Germline-derived CDR1 and CDR2 are SGDLS and YYNGEE. The CDR3 consists of 13 residues. The V gene lost 0 bases and the J gene lost 7 bases, with 11 bases spanning the gap. The DNA for the CDR3 is TGTGCCAGCAGCGTAGTCGGGGAGGAGGAGCAGTACTTC. Translated, it gives CASSVVGEEEQYF.

The rearrangement uses TRBV7-3 and TRBJ2-7; TRBD1 matches 10 bases. The V gene's germline CDR1 is SGHTA and CDR2 FQGTGA. V trimming: 4 bases; J trimming: 6 bases; junction bases outside the gene matches: 3. The CDR3 contains 13 residues. The CDR3 here is CASSSGQGSEQYF. The CDR3 nucleotides read TGTGCCAGCAGCTCGGGACAGGGGAGCGAGCAGTACTTC.

V and J are TRBV2 and TRBJ1-2; D is possibly TRBD1 (5 bases). Trimming cost V 4 bases and J 5 bases, with 11 bases left between them. Germline loops: CDR1 SNHLY, CDR2 FYNNEI. The CDR3 spans 13 residues. Here the CDR3 reads CASSAPGRYGYTF. For the CDR3, the DNA is TGTGCCAGCAGTGCCCCAGGGAGATATGGCTACACCTTC.

V gene TRBV19 combines with J gene TRBJ1-6; D is ambiguous. This CDR3 has 12 residues. From germline, CDR1 is LNHDA and CDR2 SQIVND (reference sequence). V lost 5 bases and J lost 6, with 5 bases in between. The CDR3 bases are TGTGCCAGTAGTGCCACTAATTCACCCCTCCACTTT. As protein: CASSATNSPLHF.

The rearrangement joins TRBV4-1 to TRBJ2-2; no definite D call. Trimming took 2 bases from V and 3 from J, leaving 7 bases between them. Looked up from germline, CDR1 is MGHRA and CDR2 is YSYEKL. The CDR3 runs 14 residues. CDR3 nucleotides: TGCGCCAGCAGCCAAATCACAGACACCGGGGAGCTGTTTTTT. This translates into CASSQITDTGELFF.

The rearrangement uses TRBV24-1 and TRBJ1-1; 9 bases map to TRBD1. Losses at the gene ends were 4 bases for V and 4 bases for J; bases not matched to a gene: 6. Germline loops: CDR1 KGHDR, CDR2 SFDVKD. CDR3 length equals 15 residues. The CDR3: CATSESTGGPTEAFF. The CDR3 DNA is TGTGCCACCAGTGAGTCAACAGGGGGCCCCACTGAAGCTTTCTTT.

The chain employs TRBV30 and TRBJ2-2; 9 bases match TRBD1. The CDR3 is made up of 16 amino acids. The ends lost 1 base at V and 7 bases at J; junction bases unmatched: 10. Germline V gives CDR1 GTSNPN, CDR2 SVGIG (reference sequence). The CDR3 protein is CAWSARQGVEIGELFF. Written as DNA, the CDR3 is TGTGCCTGGAGTGCCCGACAGGGGGTTGAGATCGGGGAGCTGTTTTTT.

The rearrangement joins TRBV13 to TRBJ2-7; 7 bases line up with TRBD2. In germline, CDR1 is PRHDT, CDR2 FYEKMQ (reference sequence). V was clipped by 5 bases and J by 0 bases; unmatched bases: 16. The CDR3 covers 18 residues. The CDR3 nucleotides are TGTGCCAGCAGCCCTATTAGAGCGGGGTCAGGGAGCTCCTACGAGCAGTACTTC. It translates to CASSPIRAGSGSSYEQYF.

This rearrangement joins TRBV15 to TRBJ1-5; TRBD1 matches 8 bases. The CDR3 runs to 17 residues. With 5 bases clipped from V and 0 bases from J, the junction kept 9 bases outside the gene matches. Germline CDR1 and CDR2: LNHNV and YYDKDF (reference sequence). The CDR3: CATSGGTGTYSNQPQHF. The CDR3 DNA reads as TGTGCCACCAGCGGAGGGACAGGAACTTATAGCAATCAGCCCCAGCATTTT.

This clone showed up just once. The chain uses TRBV5-1 and TRBJ1-1, with D tentatively TRBD1 (5 bases). The CDR3 covers 13 residues. Between the trimmed V and J ends, which lost 3 bases and 5 bases, there was a span of 11 bases. Germline V gene sequence: CDR1 SGHRS, CDR2 YFSETQ. CDR3 region: CASSWDGSTEAFF. The DNA for the CDR3 is TGCGCCAGCAGCTGGGACGGATCTACTGAAGCTTTCTTT.

The chain recombines TRBV5-6 with TRBJ2-1; 12 bases line up with TRBD2. Germline V CDR1 and CDR2: SGHDT, YYEEEE. The CDR3 consists of 16 residues. The V segment lost 2 bases and the J segment 5 bases; nucleotides outside the gene matches: 5. This chain's CDR3 is CASSFFGLAGNNEQFF. CDR3 DNA: TGTGCCAGCAGCTTTTTCGGACTAGCGGGGAACAATGAGCAGTTCTTC.

The V and J genes are TRBV7-2 and TRBJ1-6; no clear D gene. This CDR3 comprises 13 residues. Trimming left V 1 base short and J 8 bases short, with 6 bases between. CDR1 is SGHTA, CDR2 FQGNSA, per germline. In nucleotides, the CDR3 is TGTGCCAGCAGCTTAGATTACGATTCACCCCTCCACTTT. Residues: CASSLDYDSPLHF.